The entry below describes one T cell receptor beta chain. The data were obtained in a study of blood T cell repertoires in COVID-19. Turning to the study itself: Donors in the United States, Italy and Spain gave samples during acute or convalescent COVID-19. PBMCs, B-cell-depleted T cells, or T cells provided the cDNA or gDNA that made up the material.

Trimming removed 6 bases from V and 0 bases from J, with 15 bases in between. The CDR3 contains 16 residues. Germline V gene lookup returns CDR1 MNHEY and CDR2 SVGEGT. Study processing details: Scientists estimated how many nucleated cells there were by amplifying reference gene primers. This table comes from immunoSEQ multiplex PCR, and its TCRdb copy is limited to in-frame clones, with some not included. That table supplies the V and J calls and clone size; D and trimming were determined from the DNA. The sample gives around 160,000 clones, roughly 80% of which show up once; 35% to 45% is in the top ten.

The chain couples TRBV6-2 or TRBV6-3 to TRBJ1-5; no reliable D call. This receptor was obtained from a human donor in a cohort sampled during active COVID-19. The sequencing input was peripheral blood. CDR3 nucleotide sequence: TGTGCCAGCAGCCCTTGGGGAGACTATAGCAATCAGCCCCAGCATTTT. It is translated as CASSPWGDYSNQPQHF.